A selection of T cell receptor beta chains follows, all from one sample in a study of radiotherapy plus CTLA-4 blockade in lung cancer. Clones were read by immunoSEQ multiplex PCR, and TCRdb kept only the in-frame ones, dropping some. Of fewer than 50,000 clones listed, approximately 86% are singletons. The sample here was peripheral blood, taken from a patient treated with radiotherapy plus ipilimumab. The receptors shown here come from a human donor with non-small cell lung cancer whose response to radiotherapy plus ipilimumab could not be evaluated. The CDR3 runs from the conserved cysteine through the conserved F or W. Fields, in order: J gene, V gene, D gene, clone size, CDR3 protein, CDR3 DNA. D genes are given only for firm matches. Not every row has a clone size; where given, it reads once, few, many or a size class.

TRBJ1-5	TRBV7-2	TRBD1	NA	CASSLGQGSNQPQHF	TGTGCCAGCAGCTTAGGACAGGGGAGCAATCAGCCCCAGCATTTT
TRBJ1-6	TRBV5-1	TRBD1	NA	CASSRDRAASPLHF	TGCGCCAGCAGCCGCGACAGGGCGGCTTCACCCCTCCACTTT
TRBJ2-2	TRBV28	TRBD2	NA	CASRMGTSGRGGELFF	TGTGCCAGCCGAATGGGGACTAGCGGGAGGGGCGGGGAGCTGTTTTTT
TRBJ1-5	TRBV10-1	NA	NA	CASSPTRGQPQHF	TGCGCCAGCAGCCCGACACGGGGGCAGCCCCAGCATTTT
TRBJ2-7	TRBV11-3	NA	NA	CASRGCEQYF	TGTGCCAGCCGAGGGTGTGAGCAGTACTTC
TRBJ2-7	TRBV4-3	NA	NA	CASSQVGLAYYEQYF	TGCGCCAGCAGCCAAGTAGGGCTAGCCTACTACGAGCAGTACTTC
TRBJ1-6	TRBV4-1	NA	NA	CASSQNIGTLSYNSPLHF	TGCGCCAGCAGCCAAAATATCGGGACTCTCTCCTATAATTCACCCCTCCACTTT
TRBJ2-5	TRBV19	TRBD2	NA	CANPRQLARAGETQYF	TGTGCCAACCCCCGGCAACTAGCGAGAGCCGGGGAGACCCAGTACTTC
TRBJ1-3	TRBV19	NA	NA	CASSMRVNSGNTIYF	TGTGCCAGTAGTATGCGGGTCAACTCTGGAAACACCATATATTTT
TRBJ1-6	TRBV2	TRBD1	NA	CASRRDRGLISSPLHF	TGTGCCAGCAGGAGGGACAGGGGCTTAATAAGCTCACCCCTCCACTTT
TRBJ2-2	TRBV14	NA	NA	CASSPLGLLITGELFF	TGTGCCAGCAGCCCACTCGGACTACTGATTACCGGGGAGCTGTTTTTT
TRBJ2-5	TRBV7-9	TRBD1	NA	CASSSWDRMYQETQYF	TGTGCCAGCAGCTCCTGGGACAGGATGTACCAAGAGACCCAGTACTTC
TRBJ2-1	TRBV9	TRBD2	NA	CASSVTSGAAYNEQFF	TGTGCCAGCAGCGTAACTAGCGGGGCTGCCTACAATGAGCAGTTCTTC
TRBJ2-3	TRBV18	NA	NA	CASSLGTPSTDTQYF	TGTGCCAGCTCACTGGGGACTCCTAGCACAGATACGCAGTATTTT
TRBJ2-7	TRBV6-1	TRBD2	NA	CASSVASGGTYEQYF	TGTGCCAGCAGTGTTGCTAGCGGGGGGACCTACGAGCAGTACTTC
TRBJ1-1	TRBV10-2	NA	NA	CASRGGTEAFF	TGCGCCAGCAGGGGAGGCACTGAAGCTTTCTTT
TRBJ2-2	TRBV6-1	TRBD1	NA	CASSEGRTGVTGELFF	TGTGCCAGCAGTGAAGGAAGGACAGGGGTGACCGGGGAGCTGTTTTTT
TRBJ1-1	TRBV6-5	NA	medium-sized	CASSSQDSAKNTEAFF	TGTGCCAGCAGTTCCCAGGACAGCGCGAAGAACACTGAAGCTTTCTTT
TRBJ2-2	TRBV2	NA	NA	CASSPNQGGELFF	TGTGCCAGCAGCCCAAATCAGGGGGGGGAGCTGTTTTTT
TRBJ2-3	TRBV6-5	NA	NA	CASRRANTDTQYF	TGTGCCAGTCGCAGGGCTAACACAGATACGCAGTATTTT
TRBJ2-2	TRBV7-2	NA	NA	CASSAGQWTGELFF	TGTGCCAGCAGCGCCGGACAGTGGACCGGGGAGCTGTTTTTT
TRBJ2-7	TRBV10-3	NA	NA	CAITRTGLKGLALGEQYF	TGTGCCATCACTCGGACAGGGTTAAAGGGACTAGCTCTTGGCGAGCAGTACTTC
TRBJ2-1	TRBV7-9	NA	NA	CASSLGGLSYNEQFF	TGTGCCAGCAGCTTAGGGGGCCTATCCTACAATGAGCAGTTCTTC
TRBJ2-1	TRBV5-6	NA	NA	CASSWGLSSYNEQFF	TGTGCCAGCAGCTGGGGGCTAAGCTCCTACAATGAGCAGTTCTTC
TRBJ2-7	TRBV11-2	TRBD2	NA	CATSGGSYEQYF	TGTGCCACCTCGGGGGGGTCCTACGAGCAGTACTTC
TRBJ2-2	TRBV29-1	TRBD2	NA	CSARGRTNTGELFF	TGCAGCGCCCGCGGGAGGACGAACACCGGGGAGCTGTTTTTT
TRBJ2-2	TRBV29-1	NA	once	CSAGHLGRNTGELFF	TGCAGCGCAGGACATCTCGGGAGGAACACCGGGGAGCTGTTTTTT
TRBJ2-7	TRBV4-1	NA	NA	CASSRPGEPYEQYF	TGCGCCAGCAGCCGACCGGGGGAGCCCTACGAGCAGTACTTC
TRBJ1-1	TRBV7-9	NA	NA	CASSKGSMNTEAFF	TGTGCCAGCAGCAAGGGGTCAATGAACACTGAAGCTTTCTTT
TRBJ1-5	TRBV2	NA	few	CASSPGSDQPQHF	TGTGCCAGCAGTCCGGGGAGCGATCAGCCCCAGCATTTT
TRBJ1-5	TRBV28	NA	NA	CASTPMGGGNQPQHF	TGTGCCAGCACCCCTATGGGAGGTGGCAATCAGCCCCAGCATTTT
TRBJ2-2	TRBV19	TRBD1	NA	CASLEGTANTGELFF	TGTGCCAGCTTAGAAGGGACAGCGAACACCGGGGAGCTGTTTTTT
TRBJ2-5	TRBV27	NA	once	CARQQETQYF	TGTGCCAGACAACAAGAGACCCAGTACTTC
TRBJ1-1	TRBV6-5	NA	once	CASSYTTGNTEAFF	TGTGCCAGCAGTTACACGACAGGGAACACTGAAGCTTTCTTT
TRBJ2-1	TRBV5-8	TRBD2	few	CASSLDLAGHNEQFF	TGTGCCAGCAGCTTGGATCTAGCGGGGCACAATGAGCAGTTCTTC
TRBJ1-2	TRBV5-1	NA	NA	CASSLAGGEEGYTF	TGCGCCAGCAGCTTGGCCGGAGGGGAGGAGGGCTACACCTTC
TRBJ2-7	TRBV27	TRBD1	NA	CASRPSATGVLKSYEQYF	TGTGCCAGCAGACCTTCCGCGACAGGGGTACTAAAGTCCTACGAGCAGTACTTC
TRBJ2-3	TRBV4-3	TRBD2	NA	CASSLRGGPTDTQYF	TGCGCCAGCAGCCTCCGGGGGGGCCCCACAGATACGCAGTATTTT
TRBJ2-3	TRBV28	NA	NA	CASGGGTDTQYF	TGTGCCAGCGGGGGCGGCACAGATACGCAGTATTTT
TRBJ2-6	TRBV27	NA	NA	CASSFSRGRGLSSGANVLTF	TGTGCCAGCAGTTTCTCCAGGGGTAGGGGCCTCAGCTCTGGGGCCAACGTCCTGACTTTC
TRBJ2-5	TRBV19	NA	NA	CASTETGRETQYF	TGTGCCAGTACCGAGACAGGGAGGGAGACCCAGTACTTC